This T cell receptor beta chain was profiled in a study of blood T cell repertoires in COVID-19. Germline V gene lookup returns CDR1 KGHSH and CDR2 LQKENI. The J segment lost 1 base and the V segment lost 1 base, leaving 7 bases of the junction unmatched. The CDR3 is 17 residues long. TCRdb keeps only in-frame clones here, not all; method: immunoSEQ multiplex PCR. The table records 300,000 to 400,000 clones, around 87% of them present only once. J is TRBJ2-5 and V is TRBV18, with 9 bases fitting TRBD2. Sequencing input: peripheral blood. The receptor comes from a woman between 45 and 65 years old with COVID-19, enrolled during active disease. The CDR3, as DNA: TGTGCCAGCTCACCACTAGCGGGAGTGATGGGCCAAGAGACCCAGTACTTC. It codes for CASSPLAGVMGQETQYF.